The TCR beta chain described here comes from a study of cytomegalovirus exposure and HLA in healthy donors. Overall study findings and caveats: Later on, an analysis tied 15,000 to 20,000 TCR beta sequences to HLA alleles at 0.05 false discovery rate. Rarity characterized most TCR sequences, yet some public TCRs appeared in many donors.

This clone was seen only a few times. Its specificity is not known. V dropped 3 bases and J dropped 1; count of bases not matched to a gene: 9. Germline CDR1 and CDR2: MGHDK and SYGVNS. The CDR3 is 17 residues long. It was with 60 Vbeta and 13 Jbeta primers that the PCR ran. The protocol was immunoSEQ multiplex PCR, while the TCRdb copy is restricted to in-frame clones and leaves out a portion. The repertoire holds 60,000 to 75,000 clones, 65% to 80% seen once, with 2.5% to 3.5% in the top ten. V gene TRBV25-1 combines with J gene TRBJ1-5, with 7 bases fitting TRBD1. Source material: PBMCs. This receptor was obtained from a woman between 25 and 40 years old in good health and CMV-seronegative. The CDR3 DNA reads TGTGCCAGCAGTGAGGTAACAGGGGTGGGCAGCAATCAGCCCCAGCATTTT. The encoded protein is CASSEVTGVGSNQPQHF.